This T cell receptor beta chain was found in a study of T cell repertoires in cytomegalovirus infection. Turning to the study itself: Both CMV infection and a matching HLA type were indicated by public TCR beta signatures.

Each CDR3 protein gets one entry after TCRdb re-called the reads with MiXCR. The profile shows 200,000 to 250,000 distinct CDR3 sequences, about 38% of them singletons. This clonotype was seen only a few times. Its antigen remains unidentified. Whole-study results and caveats: CMV-specific HLA-C-restricted TCR beta clonotypes dominated the ex vivo response.

CDR1 is MNHEY, CDR2 SVGEGT, per germline. This CDR3 region has 14 residues. V dropped 7 bases and J dropped 2 bases, with 11 bases sitting between them. This receptor was identified in a human donor in good health (CMV status not recorded). Some clones in this sample may be carry-over from other donors' samples. This chain connects TRBV6-2 or TRBV6-3 to TRBJ2-2; weak D call: TRBD1 (6 bases). The sequencing here drew on CD8+ T cells from cultured PBMCs, taken from culture after CMV antigen stimulation. CDR3 nucleotide sequence: TGTGCCAGCAATCAGGGGCACAACACCGGGGAGCTGTTTTTT. Protein sequence: CASNQGHNTGELFF.